This T cell receptor beta chain was identified in a study of T cell responses to AZD1222 COVID-19 vaccine (dated by TCRdb to the early 2020s). For the study in its entirety: AZD1222 recipients given second doses at about 4 weeks or at about 12 weeks were pooled, since spike-specific TCR depth and breadth were not found to differ between the two schedules. TCR sequencing was performed for roughly 250 trial participants, of whom approximately 200 were given two doses of AZD1222 and approximately 26 were given two doses of MenACWY control vaccine. Trial participants were enrolled by age into 18-55, 56-69 and 70-plus year subgroups, with 148, 28 and 57 TCR-sequenced participants respectively.

This specimen's time point label, per the study, means: baseline before first vaccination. Vaccinee samples came from UK trials COV001 and COV002, including a single-blind randomized controlled phase 2/3 trial of AZD1222 (ChAdOx1 nCoV-19) in healthy adults. Trial participant PBMC samples were collected at day 0 and day 28 after the second dose for TCRbeta chain sequencing. The CDR3 regions of human TCRbeta chains were analyzed by immunosequencing. The source study handled its data this way. TCRs in the repertoires were compared against a reference library of SARS-CoV-2-specific TCRs that had been generated with the MIRA antigen-specificity platform. Breadth was defined as the fraction of unique TCRs that were SARS-CoV-2-associated, and depth was defined as the fraction of total T cells that were SARS-CoV-2-associated. Using the MIRA data, each spike-specific TCR was assigned both to the spike region to which the TCR was reactive and to a CD4 or CD8 class. Log10-transformed breadth and depth values were compared by one-way ANOVA with Sidak's multiple comparisons tests. Sourced from immuneACCESS, this table was stored by TCRdb with only in-frame sequences that have V and J called. A share of the clones is absent; for the studies checked, an unresolved V gene accounts for under half, and the remainder has no known explanation. The V and J calls and clone size were taken over from that table, and D and trimming were inferred from the DNA. The sample table contains about 130,000 clones; only one count was recorded for about nine tenths of them. The top ten constitute just under 6.5% of the sample.

Counted from cysteine to phenylalanine, this CDR3 has 15 amino acids. Only CDR3 DNA remains: 45 bases, in frame from the first base. The germline V gene (reference sequence) yields SEHNR for CDR1 and FQNEAQ for CDR2. V was cut back by 4 bases and J by 0 bases, leaving a gap of 12 bases between them. General findings and caveats noted by the study authors: Nearly half of unique spike-specific TCRs reportedly recognized epitopes outside regions mutated in the B.1.351 and B.1.1.7 variants. Because no day 14 peak-response samples were available, the repertoires could be characterized only after the peak T cell response. CD4 TCRs associated with the vaccine covered the entire spike protein, and the dominant responses were in regions 160-218 and 743-854. The 56-69-year group was small, and its depth increase did not reach significance, likely because of low power. Conclusions about previously exposed vaccinees were limited because only six or seven AZD1222 recipients were SARS-CoV-2 seropositive at baseline. After two AZD1222 doses, spike-specific TCR breadth and depth were significantly higher than at day 0 and than in MenACWY recipients. Participants were mostly white British and included more females than males, and it was suggested by the authors that clonal diversity may have been underestimated.

The sample holds a few counts of this clone. The antigen it binds to is not known. Per-base qualities were not stored, and no clone one base away is much larger. This chain joins TRBV7-9 to TRBJ1-2; the D gene is unclear. The sequencing here drew on peripheral blood, taken on day 0 of AZD1222 vaccination. This sequence was found in an adult in good health. The CDR3 in this case is CASSSPEAANYGYTF. The DNA sequence is TGTGCCAGCAGCTCCCCCGAGGCGGCTAACTATGGCTACACCTTC. When the CDR3 is completed using the reference TRBV7-9 and TRBJ1-2 genes on either side, the full variable domain is DTGVSQNPRHKITKRGQNVTFRCDPISEHNRLYWYRQTLGQGPEFLTYFQNEAQLEKSRLLSDRFSAERPKGSFSTLEIQRTEQGDSAMYLCASSSPEAANYGYTFGSGTRLTVV.